The clone carrying this T cell receptor (beta chain) was recorded a few times. V was pared by 3 bases and J by 5 bases, with 14 bases between. This CDR3 has 15 residues. Looked up from germline, CDR1 is MNHEY and CDR2 is SMNVEV (reference sequence). The source of the sample is a study of early T cells in non-severe SARS-CoV-2 infection. TCRdb re-analysed the 5' RACE reads in MiXCR, keeping a single row per CDR3 protein. Of tens of thousands of distinct CDR3 sequences in the sample, roughly an eighth are singletons; the top ten hold about a sixth. The TCR was taken from an adult who was a healthcare worker with PCR-confirmed SARS-CoV-2 infection or an uninfected control (not recorded which). The sequencing input was whole blood. This sequence joins TRBV27 and TRBJ2-1; D is unresolved. CDR3 DNA: TGTGCCAGCAGTTTGGCCTTCGACTTAGACAATGAGCAGTTCTTC. It translates to CASSLAFDLDNEQFF.